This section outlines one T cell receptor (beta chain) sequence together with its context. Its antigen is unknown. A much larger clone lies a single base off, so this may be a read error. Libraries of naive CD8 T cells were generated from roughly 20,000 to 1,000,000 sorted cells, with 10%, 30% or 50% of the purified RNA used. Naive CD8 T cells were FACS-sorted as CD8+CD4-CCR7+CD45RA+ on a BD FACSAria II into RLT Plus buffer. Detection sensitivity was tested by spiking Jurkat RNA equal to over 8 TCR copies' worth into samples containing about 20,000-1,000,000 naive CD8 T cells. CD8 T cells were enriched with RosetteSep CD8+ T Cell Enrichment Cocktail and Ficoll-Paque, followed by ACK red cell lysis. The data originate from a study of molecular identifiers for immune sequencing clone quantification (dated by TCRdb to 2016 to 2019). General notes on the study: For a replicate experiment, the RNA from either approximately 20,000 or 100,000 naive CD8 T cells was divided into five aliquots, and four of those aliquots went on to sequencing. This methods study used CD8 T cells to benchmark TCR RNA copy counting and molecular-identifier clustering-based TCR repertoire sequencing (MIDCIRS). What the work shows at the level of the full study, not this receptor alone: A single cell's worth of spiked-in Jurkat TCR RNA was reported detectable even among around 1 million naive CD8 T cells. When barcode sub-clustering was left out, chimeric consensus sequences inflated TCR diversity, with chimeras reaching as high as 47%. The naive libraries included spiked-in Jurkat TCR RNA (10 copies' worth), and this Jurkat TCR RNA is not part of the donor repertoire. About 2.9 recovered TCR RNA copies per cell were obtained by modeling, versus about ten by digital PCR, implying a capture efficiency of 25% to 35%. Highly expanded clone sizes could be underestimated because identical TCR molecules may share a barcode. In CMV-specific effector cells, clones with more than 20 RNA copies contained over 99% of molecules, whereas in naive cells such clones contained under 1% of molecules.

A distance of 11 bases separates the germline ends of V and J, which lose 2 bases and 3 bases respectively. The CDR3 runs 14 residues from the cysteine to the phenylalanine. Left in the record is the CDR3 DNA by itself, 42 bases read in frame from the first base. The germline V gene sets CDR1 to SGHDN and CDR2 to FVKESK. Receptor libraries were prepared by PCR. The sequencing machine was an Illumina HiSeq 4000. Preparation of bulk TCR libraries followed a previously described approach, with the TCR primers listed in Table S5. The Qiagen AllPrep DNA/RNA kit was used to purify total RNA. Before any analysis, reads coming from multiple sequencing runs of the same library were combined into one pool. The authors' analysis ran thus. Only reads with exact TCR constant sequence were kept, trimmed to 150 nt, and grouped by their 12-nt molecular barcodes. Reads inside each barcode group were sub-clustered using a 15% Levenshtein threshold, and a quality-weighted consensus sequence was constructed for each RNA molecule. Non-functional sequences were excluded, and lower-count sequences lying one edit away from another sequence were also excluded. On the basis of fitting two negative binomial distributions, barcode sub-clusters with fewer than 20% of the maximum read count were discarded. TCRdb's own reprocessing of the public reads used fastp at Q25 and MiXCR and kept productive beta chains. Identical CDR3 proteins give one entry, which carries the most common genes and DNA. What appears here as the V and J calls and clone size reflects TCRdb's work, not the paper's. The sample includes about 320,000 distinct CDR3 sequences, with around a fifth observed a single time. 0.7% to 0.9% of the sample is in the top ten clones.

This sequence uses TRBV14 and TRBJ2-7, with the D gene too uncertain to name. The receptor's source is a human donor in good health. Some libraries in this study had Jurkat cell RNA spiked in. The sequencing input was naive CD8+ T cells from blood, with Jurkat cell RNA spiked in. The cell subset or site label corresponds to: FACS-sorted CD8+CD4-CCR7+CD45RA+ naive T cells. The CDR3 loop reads CASSQRRYVYEQYF. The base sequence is TGTGCCAGCAGCCAAAGACGTTATGTCTACGAGCAGTACTTC. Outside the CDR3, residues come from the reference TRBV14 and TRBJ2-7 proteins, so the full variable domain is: EAGVTQFPSHSVIEKGQTVTLRCDPISGHDNLYWYRRVMGKEIKFLLHFVKESKQDESGMPNNRFLAERTGGTYSTLKVQPAELEDSGVYFCASSQRRYVYEQYFGPGTRLTVT.